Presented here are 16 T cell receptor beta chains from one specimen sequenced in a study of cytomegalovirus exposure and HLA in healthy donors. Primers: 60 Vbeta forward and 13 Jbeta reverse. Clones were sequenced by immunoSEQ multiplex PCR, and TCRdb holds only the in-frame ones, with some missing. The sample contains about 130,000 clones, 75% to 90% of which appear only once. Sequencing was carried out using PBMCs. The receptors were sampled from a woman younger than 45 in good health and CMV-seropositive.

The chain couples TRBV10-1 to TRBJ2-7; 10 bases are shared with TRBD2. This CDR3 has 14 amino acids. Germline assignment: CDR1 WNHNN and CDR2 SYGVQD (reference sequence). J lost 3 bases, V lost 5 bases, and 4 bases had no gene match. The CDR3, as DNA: TGCGCCAGCAGTCCGGGACTAGCGTACTACGAGCAGTACTTC. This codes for CASSPGLAYYEQYF.

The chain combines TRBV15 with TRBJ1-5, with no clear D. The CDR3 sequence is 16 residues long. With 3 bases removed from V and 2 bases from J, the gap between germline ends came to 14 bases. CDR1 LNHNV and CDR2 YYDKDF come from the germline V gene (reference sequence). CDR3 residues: CATSRGSGRGNQPQHF. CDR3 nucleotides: TGTGCCACCAGCAGGGGGAGTGGGAGGGGCAATCAGCCCCAGCATTTT. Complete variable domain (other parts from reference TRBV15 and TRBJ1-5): DAMVIQNPRYQVTQFGKPVTLSCSQTLNHNVMYWYQQKSSQAPKLLFHYYDKDFNNEADTPDNFQSRRPNTSFCFLDIRSPGLGDTAMYLCATSRGSGRGNQPQHFGDGTRLSIL.

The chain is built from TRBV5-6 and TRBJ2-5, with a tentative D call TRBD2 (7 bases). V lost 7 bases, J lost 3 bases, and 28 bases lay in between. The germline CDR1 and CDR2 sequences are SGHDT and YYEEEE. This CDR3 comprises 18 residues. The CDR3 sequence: CASFRLQGGGDFKETQYF. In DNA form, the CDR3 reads TGTGCCAGCTTCAGACTACAGGGTGGGGGGGATTTCAAAGAGACCCAGTACTTC.

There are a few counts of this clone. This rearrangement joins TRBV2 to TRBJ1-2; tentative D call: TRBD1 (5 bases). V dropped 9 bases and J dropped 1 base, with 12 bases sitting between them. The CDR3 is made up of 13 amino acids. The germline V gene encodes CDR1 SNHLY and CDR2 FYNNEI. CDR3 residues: CASARDFNYGYTF. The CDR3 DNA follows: TGTGCCAGTGCGCGGGACTTTAACTATGGCTACACCTTC.

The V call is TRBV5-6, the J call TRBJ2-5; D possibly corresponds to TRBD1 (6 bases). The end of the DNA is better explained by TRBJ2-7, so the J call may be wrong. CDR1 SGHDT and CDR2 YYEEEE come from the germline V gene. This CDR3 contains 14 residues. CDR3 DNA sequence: TGTGCCAGCAGCCAAGGGACAACCGGGTACGAGCAGTACTTC. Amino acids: CASSQGTTGYEQYF.

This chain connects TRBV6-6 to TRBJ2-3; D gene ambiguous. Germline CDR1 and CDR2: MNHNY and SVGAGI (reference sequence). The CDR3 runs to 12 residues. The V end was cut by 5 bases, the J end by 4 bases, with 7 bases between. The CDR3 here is CASSRDSDTQYF. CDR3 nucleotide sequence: TGTGCCAGCAGTCGAGATTCAGATACGCAGTATTTT.

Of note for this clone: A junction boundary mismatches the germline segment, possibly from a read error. As DNA, the CDR3 is TGTTCCAGCAGCATTAGCGGGGGGGGGCAGTTCTTC. This codes for CSSSISGGGQFF. The V gene is TRBV7-9, the J gene TRBJ2-1; TRBD2 matches 11 bases. The CDR3 contains 12 residues. Germline lookup yields CDR1 SEHNR and CDR2 FQNEAQ (reference sequence).

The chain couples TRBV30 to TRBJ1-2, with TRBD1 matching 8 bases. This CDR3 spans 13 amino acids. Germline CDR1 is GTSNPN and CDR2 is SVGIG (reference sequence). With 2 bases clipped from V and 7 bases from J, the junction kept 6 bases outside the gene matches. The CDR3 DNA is TGTGCCTGGAGTCAGGGGGCGCAACGTGGCTACACCTTC. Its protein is CAWSQGAQRGYTF.

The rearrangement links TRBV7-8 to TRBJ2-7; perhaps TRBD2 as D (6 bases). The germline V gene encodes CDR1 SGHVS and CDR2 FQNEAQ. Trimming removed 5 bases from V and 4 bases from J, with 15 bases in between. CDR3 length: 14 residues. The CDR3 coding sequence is TGTGCCAGCAGCCCCGGGACTTCTCATTACGAGCAGTACTTC. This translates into CASSPGTSHYEQYF.

CDR3 DNA: TGTGCCAGCAGTTTAGTACAGGGGGCAGTGGGTACTGAAGCTTTCTTT. As protein: CASSLVQGAVGTEAFF. The chain carries TRBV28 and TRBJ1-1, with 9 bases matching TRBD1. Germline V CDR1 and CDR2: MDHEN, SYDVKM. Trimming took 2 bases from V and 5 from J; bases not matched to a gene: 9. The CDR3 consists of 16 residues.

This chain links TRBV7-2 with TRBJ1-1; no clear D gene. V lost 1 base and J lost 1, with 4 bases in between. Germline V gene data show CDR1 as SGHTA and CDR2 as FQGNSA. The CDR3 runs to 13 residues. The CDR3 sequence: CASSLGRNTEAFF. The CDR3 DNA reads TGTGCCAGCAGCTTAGGGAGGAACACTGAAGCTTTCTTT.

As DNA, the CDR3 is TGTGCCAGCAGTCAGACTTTTAAATCCGGGGGGAAACTGTTTTTT. Its translation: CASSQTFKSGGKLFF. The rearrangement uses TRBV6-5 and TRBJ1-4, with a tentative D call TRBD1 (5 bases). Trimming took 5 bases from V and 11 from J, leaving 21 bases between them. CDR3 size: 15 residues. Germline loops: CDR1 MNHEY, CDR2 SVGAGI.

The CDR3 region is CASSTSGGYTDTQYF. The CDR3 DNA is TGTGCCAGCAGTACTAGCGGGGGGTACACAGATACGCAGTATTTT. This chain links TRBV7-9 with TRBJ2-3; 12 bases match TRBD2. In germline, CDR1 is SEHNR, CDR2 FQNEAQ (reference sequence). CDR3 length: 15 amino acids. The J segment lost 2 bases and the V segment lost 6 bases, leaving 3 bases of the junction unmatched.

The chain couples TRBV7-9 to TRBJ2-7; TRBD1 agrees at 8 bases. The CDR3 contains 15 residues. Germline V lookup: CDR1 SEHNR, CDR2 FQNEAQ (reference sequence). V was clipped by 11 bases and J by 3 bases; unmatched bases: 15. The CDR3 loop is CALSRGQGALYEQYF. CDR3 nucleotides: TGTGCCCTCTCGAGGGGTCAGGGGGCGCTCTACGAGCAGTACTTC.

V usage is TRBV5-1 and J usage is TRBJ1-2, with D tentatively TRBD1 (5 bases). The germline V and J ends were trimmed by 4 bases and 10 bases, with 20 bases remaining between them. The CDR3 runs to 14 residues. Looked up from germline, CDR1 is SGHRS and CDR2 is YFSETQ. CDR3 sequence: CASSSPGVPGPYTF. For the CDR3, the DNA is TGCGCCAGCAGCAGCCCGGGGGTCCCCGGCCCCTACACCTTC.

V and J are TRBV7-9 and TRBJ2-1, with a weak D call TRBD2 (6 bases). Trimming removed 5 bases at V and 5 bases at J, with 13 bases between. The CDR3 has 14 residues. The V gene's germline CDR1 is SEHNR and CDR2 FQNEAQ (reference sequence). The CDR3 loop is CASSTGTSHNEQFF. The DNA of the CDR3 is TGTGCCAGCAGCACGGGGACTTCTCACAATGAGCAGTTCTTC.